The present T cell receptor beta chain was sequenced within a study of shared T cell receptors in the human thymus. The CDR3 length is 14 residues. The V gene lost 2 bases and the J gene lost 0 bases, with 5 bases spanning the gap. CDR1 and CDR2 (germline): LGHNT, FRNRAP. TCRdb's copy holds only in-frame clones and misses some; the assay was immunoSEQ multiplex PCR. The sample has some 700,000 clones; 88% are singletons. Separately, the same data were catalogued under a study of human thymus T cells. Turning to that study: Congenital heart defects were the reason for the corrective surgery that the donors, healthy Finnish infants, were having. Thymus tissue was removed during corrective cardiac surgery. Repertoires sampled from thymus and blood appeared biased in V and J gene usage. Highly overlapping thymic repertoires among unrelated individuals were reported in related research.

Sequenced: thymocytes. The sequence derives from a boy less than two years old with a congenital heart defect. The J gene is TRBJ1-5, the V gene TRBV12-5; D remains ambiguous. CDR3 in amino acids: CASGLLYSNQPQHF. The CDR3 DNA reads as TGTGCTAGTGGTTTGTTATATAGCAATCAGCCCCAGCATTTT.